Listed here are 20 T cell receptor beta chains from one sample, sequenced in a study of blood T cell repertoires in COVID-19. Repertoires were generated with immunoSEQ multiplex PCR, while TCRdb's copy carries only in-frame clones and drops some. The sample includes 100,000 or so clones, 70% to 90% of them seen just once. The sample taken for sequencing was peripheral blood. The source is a woman aged 25 to 39 with acute or convalescent COVID-19.

V and J are TRBV29-1 and TRBJ2-7, with TRBD1 matching over 7 bases. Trimming removed 7 bases from V and 0 bases from J; junction bases left unmatched: 3. Germline values: CDR1 SQVTM, CDR2 ANQGSEA. CDR3 length: 12 amino acids. CDR3 nucleotide sequence: TGCAGCGGCAGGGGGAGCTCCTACGAGCAGTACTTC. Amino acids: CSGRGSSYEQYF.

This clone was seen only once. The J gene is TRBJ1-1, the V gene TRBV5-1; TRBD1 aligns across 9 bases. Germline CDR1 is SGHRS and CDR2 is YFSETQ. This CDR3 is built from 16 residues. V was clipped by 8 bases and J by 1 base; unmatched bases: 12. DNA of the CDR3: TGCGCCAGTCAGTTACAGGGGGCTATCGGGAACACTGAAGCTTTCTTT. It encodes CASQLQGAIGNTEAFF.

The table lists this clone with a few counts. The chain links TRBV7-9 to TRBJ1-4, with 8 positions matching TRBD1. Germline lookup yields CDR1 SEHNR and CDR2 FQNEAQ (reference sequence). J gave up 7 bases and V 3 bases, and 1 base lay outside the gene matches. The length of the CDR3 is 13 residues. CDR3 sequence: CASSFDRGEKLFF. The DNA of the CDR3 is TGTGCCAGCAGCTTCGACAGGGGTGAAAAACTGTTTTTT.

The gene calls are TRBV6-5 and TRBJ1-1; D perhaps matches TRBD1 (5 bases). The V and J ends lost 0 bases and 10 bases respectively, with 18 bases between them. Germline V gives CDR1 MNHEY, CDR2 SVGAGI. The CDR3 is 15 residues long. CDR3: CASSYSRGRAWGAFF. The CDR3 nucleotides are TGTGCCAGCAGTTACTCGCGGGGCAGGGCCTGGGGAGCTTTCTTT.

This chain links TRBV6-5 with TRBJ2-1; possible D gene TRBD2, 5 bases. The V end lost 7 bases, the J end lost 10 bases, and 11 bases lay between the germline ends. The germline V gene encodes CDR1 MNHEY and CDR2 SVGAGI. This CDR3 spans 11 amino acids. The CDR3 spells CASNWVAEQFF. CDR3 DNA: TGTGCCAGCAACTGGGTAGCGGAGCAGTTCTTC.

This clone was counted between two and nine times. The DNA for the CDR3 is TGTGCCAGCAGTGAATACAGGGGCTATGGCTACACCTTC. Translating gives CASSEYRGYGYTF. V gene TRBV6-1 combines with J gene TRBJ1-2; 7 positions match TRBD1. The CDR3 sequence is 13 residues long. The V and J ends lost 2 bases and 4 bases, in that order; junction bases with no gene match: 1. CDR1 and CDR2 from the germline V gene are MNHNS and SASEGT.

This clone showed up just a few times. V and J are TRBV5-1 and TRBJ1-5, with D maybe TRBD1 (6 bases). Per the germline V gene, CDR1 is SGHRS and CDR2 is YFSETQ. Trimming took off 3 bases at V and 2 bases at J, with 21 bases between the two ends. This CDR3 has 18 amino acids. CDR3 residues: CASSSSGTVKGGNQPQHF. CDR3 bases: TGCGCCAGCAGCTCTTCCGGGACCGTCAAGGGGGGCAATCAGCCCCAGCATTTT.

The chain links TRBV12-3 or TRBV12-4 to TRBJ2-7, with a possible D match to TRBD2 (5 bases). This CDR3 comprises 13 residues. The V gene lost 5 bases and the J gene lost 7 bases, with 15 bases spanning the gap. For the CDR3, the DNA is TGTGCCAGCAGTCCGACGAGGGTCGATGAGCAGTACTTC. Amino acids: CASSPTRVDEQYF.

The CDR3 loop is CASSLAPKTGHNTEAFF. Here the CDR3 DNA reads TGTGCCAGCAGCTTAGCGCCTAAGACAGGGCACAACACTGAAGCTTTCTTT. The chain uses TRBV7-8 and TRBJ1-1, with TRBD1 identical over 7 bases. The CDR3 covers 17 residues. CDR1 is SGHVS, CDR2 FQNEAQ, per germline. After removal of 0 bases from V and 2 bases from J, the junction contained 9 bases not matched to a gene.

This sequence joins TRBV27 and TRBJ2-7; TRBD1 matches 9 bases. The CDR3 is made up of 15 amino acids. The V segment lost 7 bases and the J segment 3 bases; nucleotides outside the gene matches: 10. Germline CDR1 is MNHEY and CDR2 is SMNVEV (reference sequence). As DNA, the CDR3 is TGTGCCAGCAACCTCAAAGGGGGACAGGGCTACGAGCAGTACTTC. Its protein is CASNLKGGQGYEQYF.

The chain has TRBV11-2 and TRBJ1-4, with TRBD1 matching over 8 bases. Losses at the gene ends were 4 bases for V and 2 bases for J; bases not matched to a gene: 3. This CDR3 is 15 amino acids long. The germline V gene has CDR1 SGHAT and CDR2 FQNNGV. The CDR3 bases are TGTGCCAGCAGCTCCAGGGGGCCCACTAATGAAAAACTGTTTTTT. Protein product: CASSSRGPTNEKLFF.

The chain links TRBV5-1 to TRBJ2-5, with 9 bases that match TRBD2. The germline V gene encodes CDR1 SGHRS and CDR2 YFSETQ. V lost 3 bases to trimming and J lost 7 bases; unmatched junction nucleotides: 19. The CDR3 extends over 18 amino acids. As DNA, the CDR3 is TGCGCCAGCAGCTCAGGAAGCCTAGCGGGAAGGTATCTGGTGACCCAGTACTTC. As protein: CASSSGSLAGRYLVTQYF.

This clone was seen a single time. The V and J genes are TRBV6-5 and TRBJ1-2; D not resolved. The germline V gene encodes CDR1 MNHEY and CDR2 SVGAGI. The CDR3 spans 13 residues. V shed 0 bases and J shed 7 bases, with 9 bases lying between them. This CDR3 reads CASSYSRSAGYTF. The CDR3 DNA reads TGTGCCAGCAGTTACTCGAGGAGTGCTGGCTACACCTTC.

About this clone itself: Within the sample, other DNA sequences also encode this same CDR3. V and J are TRBV10-1 and TRBJ1-2, with D unclear. With 6 bases removed from V and 5 bases from J, the gap between germline ends came to 16 bases. Germline-derived CDR1 and CDR2 are WNHNN and SYGVQD (reference sequence). CDR3 size: 14 residues. CDR3 coding DNA: TGCGCCAGCAGCGTGGAAGCGCCCACTTATGGCTACACCTTC. Its protein product is CASSVEAPTYGYTF.

V and J are TRBV15 and TRBJ2-4, with D possibly matching TRBD2 (6 bases). CDR1 is LNHNV, CDR2 YYDKDF, per germline (reference sequence). V was pared by 0 bases and J by 2 bases, with 14 bases between. This CDR3 contains 17 residues. The CDR3 DNA is TGTGCCACCAGCAGAGAGCGGGGACTCTCTCCCAAAAACATTCAGTACTTC. Residues: CATSRERGLSPKNIQYF.

The genes are TRBV5-6 and TRBJ1-4; possibly TRBD1 for D (6 bases). Trimming took off 1 base at V and 5 bases at J, with 12 bases between the two ends. CDR3 length equals 15 residues. CDR1 is SGHDT and CDR2 is YYEEEE in the germline V gene. The CDR3, as DNA: TGTGCCAGCAGCTTGCCGGGACATCAGAATGAAAAACTGTTTTTT. Translating it yields CASSLPGHQNEKLFF.

The chain combines TRBV30 with TRBJ2-1; TRBD1 is a possible D gene (5 bases). The CDR3 is 13 amino acids. The V gene's germline CDR1 is GTSNPN and CDR2 SVGIG (reference sequence). V lost 2 bases and J 3 bases, leaving 8 bases between the germline ends. As DNA, the CDR3 is TGTGCCTGGAGTAGGGGCAGCTACAATGAGCAGTTCTTC. Residues: CAWSRGSYNEQFF.

Here the CDR3 DNA reads TGTGCCAGCAGTTACGTGCAGGGCGCTAACTATGGCTACACCTTC. Protein: CASSYVQGANYGYTF. V usage is TRBV6-5 and J usage is TRBJ1-2; D perhaps matches TRBD1 (5 bases). This CDR3 has 15 residues. The V and J ends lost 2 bases and 0 bases respectively, with 10 bases between them. CDR1 is MNHEY and CDR2 is SVGAGI in the germline V gene.

V and J are TRBV6-5 and TRBJ1-2, with TRBD1 as a possible D gene (5 bases). The CDR3 length is 13 residues. CDR1 is MNHEY, CDR2 SVGAGI, per germline. The ends were cut back, 6 bases at V and 3 bases at J, with 11 bases in the middle. The CDR3 DNA sequence: TGTGCCAGCAGCCCGGGAGGGGACTATGGCTACACCTTC. Its translation: CASSPGGDYGYTF.

This clone has just a few counts. V and J are TRBV19 and TRBJ2-7, with D possibly being TRBD1 (5 bases). V gave up 5 bases and J gave up 0 bases, with 8 bases separating them. Germline CDR1 LNHDA, CDR2 SQIVND (reference sequence). The CDR3 covers 13 residues. In DNA form, the CDR3 reads TGTGCCAGTAGTTCACAGGCCTCCTACGAGCAGTACTTC. Encoded protein: CASSSQASYEQYF.